A selection of T cell receptor beta chains follows, all from one sample in a study of cytotoxic CD8 clonotypes in ibrutinib-treated CLL. Assay used: immunoSEQ multiplex PCR; TCRdb lists only in-frame clones, some missing. The table lists about 140,000 clones, 80% of them singletons. The sample was PBMCs, taken after 36 months of ibrutinib treatment. These receptor sequences come from a human donor with chronic lymphocytic leukemia. The CDR3 runs from the conserved cysteine through the conserved F or W. D genes are given only for firm matches. Clone size is not always given. Where it is, it says once, few, many or a class for expanded clones.

V gene: TRBV7-6; clone size: NA; D gene: TRBD2; J gene: TRBJ2-1; CDR3 DNA: TGTGCCAGCAGCTCCCCGACCTCAGGGGGCCTAGCGGGGGGGCATAGTGAGCAGTTCTTC; CDR3 protein: CASSSPTSGGLAGGHSEQFF
V gene: TRBV5-1; clone size: NA; D gene: TRBD2; J gene: TRBJ2-7; CDR3 DNA: TGCGCCAGCAGTTTATCCGGGACTAGCACCTACGAGCAGTACTTC; CDR3 protein: CASSLSGTSTYEQYF
V gene: TRBV6-1; clone size: few; D gene: NA; J gene: TRBJ1-1; CDR3 DNA: TGTGCCAGCAGTGAAGCAGGCAGACAAGCTTTCTTT; CDR3 protein: CASSEAGRQAFF
V gene: TRBV28; clone size: NA; D gene: TRBD1; J gene: TRBJ1-4; CDR3 DNA: TGTGCCAGCAGTCCTAGGACAGGGTTCTGGTCGGCGACTAATGAAAAACTGTTTTTT; CDR3 protein: CASSPRTGFWSATNEKLFF
V gene: TRBV19; clone size: NA; D gene: NA; J gene: TRBJ1-3; CDR3 DNA: TGTGCCAGTAGTATGACCGGACGTGGAAACACCATATATTTT; CDR3 protein: CASSMTGRGNTIYF
V gene: TRBV7-8; clone size: NA; D gene: NA; J gene: TRBJ1-2; CDR3 DNA: TGTGCCAGCAGCTTAACGGATGGCTACACCTTC; CDR3 protein: CASSLTDGYTF
V gene: TRBV13; clone size: NA; D gene: TRBD1; J gene: TRBJ1-6; CDR3 DNA: TGTGCCAGCAGCTTAGCAACCGACAGGGTCGGGTCACCCCTCCACTTT; CDR3 protein: CASSLATDRVGSPLHF
V gene: TRBV20-1; clone size: NA; D gene: NA; J gene: TRBJ2-1; CDR3 DNA: TGCAGTGCTATCATTTACAATGAGCAGTTCTTC; CDR3 protein: CSAIIYNEQFF
V gene: TRBV20-1; clone size: NA; D gene: TRBD1; J gene: TRBJ2-7; CDR3 DNA: TGCAGCCGCGGACAGGTCTACGAGCAGTACTTC; CDR3 protein: CSRGQVYEQYF
V gene: TRBV5-4; clone size: NA; D gene: TRBD1; J gene: TRBJ1-6; CDR3 DNA: TGTGCCAGCAGCCGGACAGGGGATAATTCACCCCTCCACTTT; CDR3 protein: CASSRTGDNSPLHF
V gene: TRBV27; clone size: NA; D gene: NA; J gene: TRBJ1-1; CDR3 DNA: TGTGCCAGCAGTTTACGGCTGGGGATGAACACTGAAGCTTTCTTT; CDR3 protein: CASSLRLGMNTEAFF
V gene: TRBV2; clone size: NA; D gene: NA; J gene: TRBJ2-4; CDR3 DNA: TGTGCCAGCAGGGAAGGTGGGACGGGGAAAAACATTCAGTACTTC; CDR3 protein: CASREGGTGKNIQYF
V gene: TRBV28; clone size: NA; D gene: NA; J gene: TRBJ2-3; CDR3 DNA: TGTGCCAGCAGTTCTAGTCCAGATACGCAGTATTTT; CDR3 protein: CASSSSPDTQYF
V gene: TRBV5-4; clone size: NA; D gene: NA; J gene: TRBJ2-7; CDR3 DNA: TGTGCCAGCAGCTTGATGACAGGCTACGAGCAGTACTTC; CDR3 protein: CASSLMTGYEQYF
V gene: TRBV6-5; clone size: NA; D gene: NA; J gene: TRBJ2-7; CDR3 DNA: TGTGCCAGCAGTTACTCGCGCCAGGGTTACGAGCAGTACTTC; CDR3 protein: CASSYSRQGYEQYF
V gene: TRBV7-3; clone size: NA; D gene: TRBD2; J gene: TRBJ2-1; CDR3 DNA: TGTGCCAGCAGCCCCGCCGGGACTAGCGATGAGCAGTTCTTC; CDR3 protein: CASSPAGTSDEQFF
V gene: TRBV4-1; clone size: NA; D gene: NA; J gene: TRBJ2-7; CDR3 DNA: TGCGCCAGCAGCCAAGATCGCAGCGCCGCCTACGAGCAGTACTTC; CDR3 protein: CASSQDRSAAYEQYF